These 27 T cell receptor beta chains came from one sample sequenced in a study of blood T cell repertoires in COVID-19. Repertoires were generated with immunoSEQ multiplex PCR, while TCRdb's copy carries only in-frame clones and drops some. The data contain 200,000 or so clones, around 82% of them seen just once; the ten biggest clones take up approximately 7.9%. The sample was PBMCs or T cells enriched from blood (not recorded which). The receptor source for this set is a middle-aged man who had recovered from COVID-19.

This rearrangement joins TRBV7-9 to TRBJ2-3; D ambiguous. Per the germline V gene, CDR1 is SEHNR and CDR2 is FQNEAQ (reference sequence). The CDR3 totals 13 residues. V lost 7 bases, J lost 1 base, and 9 bases lay in between. The CDR3, as DNA: TGTGCCAGCAACTCGGCGGGCACAGATACGCAGTATTTT. It specifies CASNSAGTDTQYF.

J is TRBJ2-7 and V is TRBV6-2 or TRBV6-3, with D unclear. The CDR3 has 13 residues. Germline V gene lookup returns CDR1 MNHEY and CDR2 SVGEGT. V dropped 6 bases and J dropped 9 bases, with 18 bases sitting between them. The CDR3, as DNA: TGTGCCAGCAGCCCACACGGAAATCTAGGGCAGTACTTC. Translation gives CASSPHGNLGQYF.

J is TRBJ1-4 and V is TRBV25-1; 8 bases are shared with TRBD1. The CDR3 covers 14 residues. V shed 7 bases, J shed 7 bases, and the junction held 8 bases outside the gene matches. The V gene's germline CDR1 is MGHDK and CDR2 SYGVNS. The CDR3 protein is CASTMTGAGEKLFF. The CDR3, as DNA: TGTGCCAGCACTATGACAGGGGCGGGTGAAAAACTGTTTTTT.

This clone occurred a few times. V usage is TRBV7-9 and J usage is TRBJ1-2; 7 nucleotides agree with TRBD1. The CDR3 has 14 amino acids. From germline, CDR1 is SEHNR and CDR2 FQNEAQ (reference sequence). The J segment lost 4 bases and the V segment lost 4 bases, leaving 6 bases of the junction unmatched. Here the CDR3 DNA reads TGTGCCAGCAGCTCAGACCGACAGGGCTATGGCTACACCTTC. It translates to CASSSDRQGYGYTF. The variable domain in full, completed from reference TRBV7-9 and TRBJ1-2, reads DTGVSQNPRHKITKRGQNVTFRCDPISEHNRLYWYRQTLGQGPEFLTYFQNEAQLEKSRLLSDRFSAERPKGSFSTLEIQRTEQGDSAMYLCASSSDRQGYGYTFGSGTRLTVV.

A remark on this clone: This specimen includes other DNA sequences encoding the same CDR3. This chain joins TRBV12-3 or TRBV12-4 and TRBJ2-7; 8 bases agree with TRBD1. The CDR3 contains 13 residues. With V trimmed by 5 bases and J by 2 bases, 2 bases remained unmatched. CDR3 nucleotide sequence: TGTGCCAGCAGTACAGGGGGACCCTACGAGCAGTACTTC. Encoded protein: CASSTGGPYEQYF.

This chain links TRBV2 with TRBJ2-7; TRBD1 agrees at 8 bases. The CDR3 consists of 15 residues. Per germline, CDR1 SNHLY and CDR2 FYNNEI. V lost 4 bases and J lost 2; bases outside the gene matches: 7. This chain's CDR3 is CASSARQGLAYEQYF. The CDR3 DNA reads TGTGCCAGCAGTGCTCGACAGGGGCTAGCCTACGAGCAGTACTTC.

This clone was found once. V usage is TRBV6-5 and J usage is TRBJ2-5; 12 positions match TRBD2. CDR1 is MNHEY, CDR2 SVGAGI, per germline. With V trimmed by 4 bases and J by 4 bases, 4 bases remained unmatched. The CDR3 spans 15 residues. The CDR3 spells CASSSSGGVGETQYF. Written as DNA, the CDR3 is TGTGCCAGCAGTTCTAGCGGGGGGGTCGGAGAGACCCAGTACTTC.

This clone showed up just once. V is TRBV19 and J is TRBJ1-6; D remains ambiguous. V gave up 1 base and J gave up 10 bases, with 14 bases separating them. The CDR3 totals 15 residues. The germline V gene has CDR1 LNHDA and CDR2 SQIVND (reference sequence). The CDR3 sequence: CASSIGRGSRSPLHF. In DNA form, the CDR3 reads TGTGCCAGTAGTATAGGTCGGGGTTCGAGATCACCCCTCCACTTT.

V gene TRBV6-6 combines with J gene TRBJ2-7; the D gene is possibly TRBD1 (6 bases). V lost 5 bases to trimming and J lost 4 bases, with 12 bases between them. The V gene's germline CDR1 is MNHNY and CDR2 SVGAGI (reference sequence). The CDR3 is 13 amino acids. The CDR3: CASSGQLNYEQYF. CDR3 bases: TGTGCCAGCAGTGGACAGCTTAATTACGAGCAGTACTTC.

This clone has just a few counts. The rearrangement links TRBV6-5 to TRBJ1-2, with a weak D call TRBD1 (5 bases). V was cut by 2 bases and J by 6 bases, with 10 bases left in between. The CDR3 length is 13 residues. CDR1 and CDR2 from the germline V gene are MNHEY and SVGAGI. CDR3 amino acids: CASSYGRRDGYTF. As DNA, the CDR3 is TGTGCCAGCAGTTACGGGCGCAGGGATGGCTACACCTTC.

The rearrangement joins TRBV15 to TRBJ1-4; possible D gene TRBD1, 5 bases. Deletions cut 0 bases from V and 7 bases from J, with 6 bases between. Germline CDR1 and CDR2: LNHNV and YYDKDF (reference sequence). The CDR3 sequence is 13 residues long. CDR3 sequence: CATSRETVEKLFF. CDR3 nucleotide sequence: TGTGCCACCAGCAGAGAGACAGTTGAAAAACTGTTTTTT.

CDR3 amino acids: CASSLGRVGDYGYTF. CDR3 nucleotides: TGTGCCAGCAGTTTAGGGCGGGTTGGGGACTATGGCTACACCTTC. The chain joins TRBV28 to TRBJ1-2; unclear D gene. Trimming pared 2 bases from V and 3 bases from J, leaving 13 bases between. This CDR3 has 15 amino acids. Germline loops: CDR1 MDHEN, CDR2 SYDVKM.

The genes are TRBV28 and TRBJ2-1; no definite D call. The CDR3 is made up of 13 amino acids. CDR1 is MDHEN and CDR2 is SYDVKM in the germline V gene. V was clipped by 6 bases and J by 10 bases, with 16 bases between them. Here the CDR3 reads CASSPSSMREQFF. DNA of the CDR3: TGTGCCAGCAGCCCCTCTTCAATGAGGGAGCAGTTCTTC.

The V and J genes are TRBV29-1 and TRBJ1-1; D gene uncertain. V was clipped by 7 bases and J by 0 bases, with 9 bases between them. The CDR3 is 12 amino acids. From germline, CDR1 is SQVTM and CDR2 ANQGSEA. The chain's CDR3 is CSGRHMNTEAFF. The CDR3 bases are TGCAGCGGCCGACATATGAACACTGAAGCTTTCTTT.

The chain recombines TRBV9 with TRBJ2-5; TRBD1 might be the D (6 bases). V dropped 6 bases and J dropped 4 bases, with 22 bases sitting between them. Germline V CDR1 and CDR2: SGDLS, YYNGEE. This CDR3 spans 16 amino acids. This CDR3 reads CASNNSDRPIGETQYF. The CDR3 DNA is TGTGCCAGCAACAACTCAGACAGGCCGATAGGAGAGACCCAGTACTTC. Together with reference TRBV9 and TRBJ2-5, the CDR3 gives the full variable domain: DSGVTQTPKHLITATGQRVTLRCSPRSGDLSVYWYQQSLDQGLQFLIQYYNGEERAKGNILERFSAQQFPDLHSELNLSSLELGDSALYFCASNNSDRPIGETQYFGPGTRLLVL.

The DNA of the CDR3 is TGTGCCACCTGGACAGGTACCAACTATGGCTACACCTTC. Translation gives CATWTGTNYGYTF. The chain is built from TRBV28 and TRBJ1-2, with 7 bases lining up with TRBD1. In germline, CDR1 is MDHEN, CDR2 SYDVKM. V dropped 10 bases and J dropped 2; count of bases not matched to a gene: 7. CDR3 length equals 13 residues.

CDR3 sequence reads: CASNKQGDGSNQPQHF. As DNA, the CDR3 is TGTGCCAGTAATAAACAGGGGGATGGTAGCAATCAGCCCCAGCATTTT. The rearrangement uses TRBV19 and TRBJ1-5; 8 positions agree with TRBD1. The CDR3 runs 16 residues. V lost 7 bases and J lost 0; bases outside the gene matches: 8. Germline V gives CDR1 LNHDA, CDR2 SQIVND (reference sequence). Full variable domain (outside the CDR3, taken from reference TRBV19 and TRBJ1-5): DGGITQSPKYLFRKEGQNVTLSCEQNLNHDAMYWYRQDPGQGLRLIYYSQIVNDFQKGDIAEGYSVSREKKESFPLTVTSAQKNPTAFYLCASNKQGDGSNQPQHFGDGTRLSIL.

Concerning this clone itself: An end of the junction differs from the germline gene, which may be a read error. V and J are TRBV3-1 (or the pseudogene TRBV3-2) and TRBJ1-2; D perhaps matches TRBD1 (6 bases). In germline, CDR1 is LGHDT, CDR2 YNNKEL (reference sequence). The CDR3 is 14 amino acids. Here the CDR3 DNA reads TGTGCCAGCAGCCAAGTAGACAGGTCCAGCTTGAAGTCCTTC. Its translation: CASSQVDRSSLKSF.

The rearrangement joins TRBV4-3 to TRBJ1-3; 7 bases are a match to TRBD1. CDR3 length equals 20 residues. The V gene end was trimmed by 0 bases and the J gene end by 0 bases; junction bases not matched to a gene: 14. CDR1 and CDR2 from the germline V gene are LGHNA and YSLEER. CDR3 loop: CASSQELVAGTVNSGNTIYF. CDR3 DNA: TGCGCCAGCAGCCAAGAATTAGTGGCTGGGACAGTCAACTCTGGAAACACCATATATTTT.

This clone was detected a few times. The V gene is TRBV19, the J gene TRBJ1-1, with D unclear. CDR3 length: 16 residues. Trimming left V 6 bases short and J 6 bases short, with 23 bases between. Germline assignment: CDR1 LNHDA and CDR2 SQIVND (reference sequence). The DNA of the CDR3 is TGTGCCAGTAGGGAGGGTGGAGGGTTCGGCTCCGCTGAAGCTTTCTTT. Encoded protein: CASREGGGFGSAEAFF.

J is TRBJ2-5 and V is TRBV6-1; D gene uncertain. Trimming took 1 base from V and 7 from J, leaving 16 bases between them. Germline assignment: CDR1 MNHNS and CDR2 SASEGT. The CDR3 runs to 15 residues. The CDR3 DNA follows: TGTGCCAGCAGTGAAGGATACTTGTCTCCGGTGACCCAGTACTTC. Translating gives CASSEGYLSPVTQYF.

The chain joins TRBV24-1 to TRBJ1-4, with 7 bases fitting TRBD1. V was clipped by 2 bases and J by 6 bases; unmatched bases: 5. Per germline, CDR1 KGHDR and CDR2 SFDVKD. The CDR3 covers 15 residues. CDR3 sequence: CATSDSRDRYEKLFF. CDR3 nucleotide sequence: TGTGCCACCAGTGATTCCCGGGACAGATATGAAAAACTGTTTTTT.

This clone was counted once. V and J are TRBV5-1 and TRBJ2-3; 7 nucleotides match TRBD1. This CDR3 has 16 amino acids. Unmatched junction bases numbered 6, after V lost 0 bases and J lost 2 bases. Germline CDR1 reads SGHRS; CDR2 reads YFSETQ. CDR3 sequence: CASSLDGRGTTDTQYF. DNA for the CDR3: TGCGCCAGCAGCTTGGATGGCAGGGGGACCACAGATACGCAGTATTTT.

For this clone: In the same sample, other DNA sequences code for this CDR3. The rearrangement links TRBV19 to TRBJ2-4; D gene uncertain. This CDR3 region has 14 residues. V was cut by 3 bases and J by 0 bases, with 6 bases left in between. CDR1 and CDR2 from the germline V gene are LNHDA and SQIVND (reference sequence). The CDR3 region is CASSISLAKNIQYF. The CDR3 DNA sequence: TGTGCCAGTAGTATCAGTCTAGCCAAAAACATTCAGTACTTC.

The rearrangement links TRBV29-1 to TRBJ1-1; maybe TRBD1 (5 bases). Trimming shortened V by 3 bases and J by 0 bases, and 11 bases separated the two germline ends. The CDR3 extends over 14 amino acids. The germline V gene encodes CDR1 SQVTM and CDR2 ANQGSEA. CDR3 region: CSVDWGGMNTEAFF. The CDR3 nucleotides are TGCAGCGTTGATTGGGGGGGGATGAACACTGAAGCTTTCTTT.

The chain employs TRBV29-1 and TRBJ2-1; 7 bases are a match to TRBD2. CDR3 length: 14 amino acids. Germline loops: CDR1 SQVTM, CDR2 ANQGSEA. The trim removed 3 bases at V and 8 bases at J, leaving 10 bases unmatched. The CDR3 nucleotides are TGCAGCGTTGACGCGACTTCCGCGGGGGATGAGCAGTTCTTC. It yields the protein CSVDATSAGDEQFF.

In its sample, this clone was seen once. The chain is built from TRBV4-1 and TRBJ1-6; possible D gene TRBD1, 6 bases. V was cut by 5 bases and J by 4 bases, with 15 bases left in between. Germline CDR1 is MGHRA and CDR2 is YSYEKL. The length of the CDR3 is 16 residues. The CDR3 reads CASSGQGKEYNSPLHF. CDR3 DNA sequence: TGCGCCAGCAGCGGGCAGGGGAAGGAATATAATTCACCCCTCCACTTT.